The clone carrying this T cell receptor (beta chain) was detected a few times. Its specificity is unknown. The sample belongs to a study of cytomegalovirus exposure and HLA in healthy donors. Points from the study as a whole: The records held CMV serostatus as the only immune exposure information.

CDR1 is SGHTS and CDR2 is YDEGEE in the germline V gene. V lost 1 base and J 9 bases, leaving 5 bases between the germline ends. The CDR3 contains 12 residues. Primers: 60 Vbeta forward and 13 Jbeta reverse. The assay was immunoSEQ multiplex PCR, and TCRdb's table has in-frame clones only and misses some. The sample lists 130,000 or so clones, under 80% occurring once. This sequence originates from a young man in good health and CMV-seropositive. The material sequenced was PBMCs. This sequence joins TRBV5-8 and TRBJ2-6, with D uncertain. CDR3 region: CASSLFHNVLTF. CDR3 in DNA: TGTGCCAGCAGCTTGTTCCACAACGTCCTGACTTTC.